The clone carrying this T cell receptor (beta chain) was observed many times. Its antigen is not identified. This entry is derived from a study of T-cell reconstitution after alpha-beta-depleted transplantation in children. Study outcomes and limitations: Some patients showed high day-60 TCRbeta diversity, which derived from surviving recipient T cells and thymic progenitors. Reportedly, alpha-beta T cells present about two months post-transplant originated from several hundred expanded clones of graft origin. Hyperexpanded clones declined; after one year, newly produced T cells mostly supplied diversity.

From germline, CDR1 is DFQATT and CDR2 SNEGSKA (reference sequence). Trimming took 2 bases from V and 0 from J, leaving 13 bases between them. The CDR3 sequence is 15 residues long. Molecular barcoding with unique molecular identifiers was used for the TCRbeta library. TCRdb processed the PCR reads anew with MiXCR; each CDR3 protein has one entry. Among 450,000 to 600,000 distinct CDR3 sequences listed, roughly a tenth were seen once. The genes are TRBV20-1 and TRBJ1-2; no definite D call. The source material was PBMCs, sampled before TCRalphabeta/CD19-depleted stem cell transplant. The TCR was taken from a child aged 2-9 years with inherited bone marrow failure, due to receive a stem cell transplant. CDR3 loop: CSARQFGQTNYGYTF. The CDR3 nucleotides read TGCAGTGCTAGACAGTTTGGGCAGACTAACTATGGCTACACCTTC.